This TCR beta chain stems from a study of vaccination effects on CD4 cells after COVID-19. Antigen-specific CD4+ T cells were expanded with viral peptide pools in the ViraFEST assay before sequencing. Researchers isolated CD4+ T cells once approximately ten days of culture had elapsed. Everyone in the study got two shots of either the BNT162b2 or mRNA-1273 vaccine. A half-volume exchange with IL-2 medium occurred on days 3 and 7. The data were produced by immunoSEQ multiplex PCR, yet TCRdb's version contains in-frame clones alone and is incomplete. The sample holds approximately 15,000 clones, about 74% seen once. V gave up 4 bases and J gave up 1 base; unmatched junction bases: 2. The germline V gene has CDR1 SGHVS and CDR2 FQNEAQ. The CDR3 has 15 amino acids. To note about this clone: Its antigen is unknown.

Sample: CD4+ T cells from PBMCs cultured with HCoV-NL63 spike peptides, taken after COVID-19 vaccination. The receptor was derived from a human donor who received a COVID-19 vaccine. This rearrangement joins TRBV7-8 to TRBJ1-1; 11 positions match TRBD1. CDR3 coding DNA: TGTGCCAGCAGCTGGACAGGGGGCGCGAACACTGAAGCTTTCTTT. It is translated as CASSWTGGANTEAFF.